The T cell receptor beta chain described here comes from a study of early T cells in non-severe SARS-CoV-2 infection. Whole-study context: Whole-blood bulk RNA, unsorted, was sequenced, and chains were unpaired. The study, taken as a whole, reports: Comparison of clonotypes with VDJdb favored anti-spike CD8 responses while missing private and CD4 specificities.

In its sample, this clonotype was seen many times. Its antigen is undetermined. Each single cDNA molecule received a unique molecular identifier. TCRdb re-called the 5' RACE reads through MiXCR, storing one row per CDR3 protein. The table records under 30,000 distinct CDR3 sequences, approximately 6% of them present only once. Losses at the gene ends were 6 bases for V and 4 bases for J; bases not matched to a gene: 8. Per the germline V gene, CDR1 is KGHSH and CDR2 is LQKENI. The CDR3 is 14 residues long. Sample: whole blood. J is TRBJ2-7 and V is TRBV18, with 8 positions matching TRBD1. The clonotype was recovered from an adult who was a healthcare worker with PCR-confirmed SARS-CoV-2 infection or an uninfected control (not recorded which). Here the CDR3 reads CASSATGTGYEQYF. Written as DNA, the CDR3 is TGTGCCAGCTCGGCTACCGGGACAGGATACGAGCAGTACTTC.